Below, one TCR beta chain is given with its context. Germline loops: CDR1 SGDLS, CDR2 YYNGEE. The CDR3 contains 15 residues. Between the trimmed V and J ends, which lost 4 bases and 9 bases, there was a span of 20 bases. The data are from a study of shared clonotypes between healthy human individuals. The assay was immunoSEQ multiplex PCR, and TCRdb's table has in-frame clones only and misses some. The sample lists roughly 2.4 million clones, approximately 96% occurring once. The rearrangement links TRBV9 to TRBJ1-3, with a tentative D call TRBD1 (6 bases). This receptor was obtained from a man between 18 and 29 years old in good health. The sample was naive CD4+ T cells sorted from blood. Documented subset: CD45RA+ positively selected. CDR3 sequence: CASSTPGDLRTTIYF. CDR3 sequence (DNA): TGTGCCAGCAGCACTCCAGGGGATCTGAGAACCACCATATATTTT. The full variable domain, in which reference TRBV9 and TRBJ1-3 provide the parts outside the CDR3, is DSGVTQTPKHLITATGQRVTLRCSPRSGDLSVYWYQQSLDQGLQFLIQYYNGEERAKGNILERFSAQQFPDLHSELNLSSLELGDSALYFCASSTPGDLRTTIYFGEGSWLTVV.